This T cell receptor beta chain was recovered during a study of T cells after yellow fever vaccination. Overall study results and limits: Researchers noted that a small share of clonotypes showed up in both CD4 and CD8 compartments.

TCRdb re-called the 5' RACE reads through MiXCR, storing one row per CDR3 protein. The table has hundreds of thousands of distinct CDR3 sequences, about 12% seen once. This clonotype has a handful of counts. What it binds is unknown. Sequenced here: PBMCs, sampled on the day of the yellow fever booster vaccination. This sequence was found in a man aged 25-45 years who received the YFV17D yellow fever vaccine.

The CDR3 sequence: CASRATGGSSGNTIYF. Written as DNA, the CDR3 is TGTGCCAGCAGGGCGACGGGGGGAAGCTCTGGAAACACCATATATTTT. The chain employs TRBV6-1 and TRBJ1-3; D may be TRBD1 (5 bases). The germline V and J ends were trimmed by 6 bases and 0 bases, with 15 bases remaining between them. CDR1 MNHNS and CDR2 SASEGT come from the germline V gene. The CDR3 length is 16 residues.